Listed here is a single T cell receptor (beta chain). The clone's antigen remains unknown. No much larger clone is present one base from it, and per-base qualities are unavailable. Patients had primary melanoma that had been surgically resected and was considered potentially curable but at risk of metastatic recurrence. The source of the sample is a study of primary melanoma T cells and metastatic recurrence (dated by TCRdb to 2020 to 2021). Study-wide context: The cohort consisted of approximately 210 primary melanomas of stage T2 to T4, each more than 1 mm thick. The T-cell fraction measured by TCR beta sequencing was compared against progression-free survival as the clinical outcome. Whether T-cell fraction and T-cell repertoire clonality in primary melanoma tumors predicted patient outcome was tested in the study. Histopathological grading of tumor-infiltrating lymphocytes was compared with the sequencing-derived T-cell fraction. Findings and caveats that apply to the study as a whole: The authors presented an effective T-cell-mediated antitumor response in primary melanoma only as a suggestion and not as a demonstrated mechanism. Progression-free survival was reportedly predicted by the tumor T-cell fraction independently of age, mitotic rate, ulceration and thickness. Progression-free survival prediction was reportedly improved more by adding T-cell fraction to tumor thickness than by adding any other histopathological variable. Regardless of nodal disease, mitotic rate or ulceration status, a T-cell fraction above 20% appeared to be protective.

Cut back by 1 base and 4 bases, the V and J ends lie 14 bases apart. The germline V gene encodes CDR1 SGHRS and CDR2 YFSETQ. Including the terminal cysteine and phenylalanine, the CDR3 comprises 16 residues. Only the CDR3 part of the read is kept: 48 bases, read in frame from the first base. Library creation used the immunoSEQ multiplex PCR assay. High-throughput sequencing of the T-cell receptor beta chain was performed on primary melanoma tumor tissue. For the original study's pipeline: Repertoire analyses included TCRB CDR3 sharing between samples and the distribution of insertions and deletions. A gradient-boosted model ranked how well the T-cell fraction predicted outcome compared with histopathological variables. TCRdb limited this immuneACCESS table to in-frame rearrangements with V and J called. A share of clones is missing; checked studies link under half to unresolved V genes, and the rest is unexplained. The V and J calls and clone size were taken over from that table, and D and trimming were inferred from the DNA. This sample holds approximately 1,100 clones; 70% to 80% were observed only once. The top ten clones comprise approximately 4.8% of the sample.

The sequence derives from a human donor with melanoma. Sequencing input: melanoma tumor tissue. The rearrangement combines TRBV5-1 with TRBJ2-2; TRBD2 could be the D gene, as 6 bases match. The DNA reads as follows: TGCGCCAGCAGCTTGCGGCGGGACGGGGGCACCGGGGAGCTGTTTTTT. It is translated as CASSLRRDGGTGELFF. Reference TRBV5-1 and TRBJ2-2 proteins supply the regions before and after the CDR3; the full variable domain is: KAGVTQTPRYLIKTRGQQVTLSCSPISGHRSVSWYQQTPGQGLQFLFEYFSETQRNKGNFPGRFSGRQFSNSRSEMNVSTLELGDSALYLCASSLRRDGGTGELFFGEGSRLTVL.